This T cell receptor (beta chain) was documented in a study of blood T cell repertoires in COVID-19. Trimming cost V 10 bases and J 4 bases; bases outside gene matches: 8. There are 14 residues in the CDR3. Germline V gives CDR1 MDHEN, CDR2 SYDVKM. Clones were read by immunoSEQ multiplex PCR, and TCRdb kept only the in-frame ones, dropping some. The sample holds approximately 300,000 clones; 70% to 90% are singletons and the top ten take more than 3.5%. This clonotype was sampled from a woman aged 30 to 39 who had recovered from COVID-19. The chain uses TRBV28 and TRBJ1-1, with 11 bases aligning to TRBD1. The source material was PBMCs or T cells enriched from blood (not recorded which). The CDR3 DNA reads TGTGCCACCTGGACAGGGGGCTTCGCCACTGAAGCTTTCTTT. Translated, it gives CATWTGGFATEAFF.